A selection of T cell receptor beta chains follows, all from one sample in a study of T cells in Graves' hyperthyroidism and ophthalmopathy. TCRdb re-derived calls from the multiplex PCR reads in MiXCR, one entry per CDR3 protein. The sample consists of about 210,000 distinct CDR3 sequences, under 20% of them appearing once. Sequences were obtained from blood. All receptors come from a middle-aged man with Graves' hyperthyroidism. The CDR3 runs from the conserved cysteine through the conserved F or W. Fields, in order: CDR3 length, J gene, clone size, V gene, CDR3 protein. Clone size is given for some rows only: seen once, a few or many times, or a class if the clone is expanded.

14 | TRBJ2-1 | many | TRBV2 | CASRGTGGGNEQFF
17 | TRBJ2-7 | few | TRBV4-3 | CASSQAWIGGTGLEQYF
14 | TRBJ2-3 | - | TRBV6-2/TRBV6-3 | CASSYERSTDTQYF
15 | TRBJ2-3 | once | TRBV7-2 | CASSPPSGSTDTQYF
17 | TRBJ2-1 | once | TRBV28 | CASSLRGRGLAGSPQFF
13 | TRBJ1-5 | - | TRBV20-1 | CSASWDSNQPQHF
16 | TRBJ2-3 | many | TRBV28 | CASSFSAGDGADTQYF
14 | TRBJ1-6 | few | TRBV5-1 | CASSLVDSQSPLHF
15 | TRBJ2-1 | few | TRBV5-1 | CASSLLAGGGNEQFF
16 | TRBJ2-2 | many | TRBV11-2 | CASSFSGTENTGELFF
13 | TRBJ2-1 | - | TRBV4-2 | CASSRDWGNEQFF
14 | TRBJ2-3 | - | TRBV6-2/TRBV6-3 | CASSYDGTRNTQYF
16 | TRBJ1-2 | many | TRBV3-1 | CASPGTGPVMCRGYTF
15 | TRBJ1-6 | - | TRBV27 | CASSLSGQGGSPLHF
13 | TRBJ1-5 | many | TRBV30 | CAWRRDGSQPQHF
15 | TRBJ2-3 | few | TRBV19 | CASSISQGGGDTQYF
14 | TRBJ1-5 | few | TRBV20-1 | CSARAPTGNQPQHF
14 | TRBJ2-2 | many | TRBV30 | CAWKPGIVTGELFF
15 | TRBJ2-7 | many | TRBV20-1 | CSARGRQGLSYEQYF
14 | TRBJ1-2 | few | TRBV12-3/TRBV12-4 | CASSLGGGNYGYTF
14 | TRBJ2-2 | few | TRBV7-9 | CASSLEDGIGELFF
16 | TRBJ2-7 | many | TRBV28 | CASSFDGVDNSYEQYF
16 | TRBJ2-1 | - | TRBV27 | CASSLYVGSSYNEQFF
15 | TRBJ2-3 | few | TRBV6-2/TRBV6-3 | CASSSRLGATDTQYF
13 | TRBJ1-1 | - | TRBV20-1 | CSASTAMNTEAFF
12 | TRBJ2-3 | many | TRBV2 | CAKRGPTDTQYF
15 | TRBJ2-1 | many | TRBV28 | CASSWGLAGVREQFF
15 | TRBJ2-7 | few | TRBV6-6 | CASSYSNPLGYEQYF
14 | TRBJ2-7 | many | TRBV5-1 | CASSSLTGYYEQYF
13 | TRBJ2-7 | - | TRBV28 | CAGSLTDSYEQYF
17 | TRBJ2-1 | few | TRBV4-2 | CASSQDVSGFSYNEQFF
15 | TRBJ2-7 | few | TRBV20-1 | CSAPRDRSISYEQYF
12 | TRBJ2-1 | many | TRBV6-2/TRBV6-3 | CASSSRQGGQFF
15 | TRBJ2-7 | few | TRBV7-9 | CASSPPSGYSYEQYF
18 | TRBJ2-2 | few | TRBV12-3/TRBV12-4 | CASSRPQRDRANTGELFF
13 | TRBJ2-1 | many | TRBV28 | CASSFARGGEQFF
14 | TRBJ2-5 | - | TRBV5-6 | CASSLGRYLETQYF
10 | TRBJ2-3 | - | TRBV12-3/TRBV12-4 | CVVGTDTQYF
17 | TRBJ2-7 | many | TRBV5-1 | CASSFRTSGRAAYEQYF
13 | TRBJ2-7 | many | TRBV28 | CASSFSASYEQYF
17 | TRBJ1-4 | few | TRBV7-2 | CASSPRQGSATNEKLFF
16 | TRBJ2-1 | many | TRBV5-1 | CASRPGLAVPYNEQFF
15 | TRBJ2-7 | few | TRBV9 | CASSGGQGVVYEQYF
15 | TRBJ2-5 | many | TRBV2 | CASGIASGISETQYF
17 | TRBJ1-1 | - | TRBV19 | CATRSTGTVIPGGGAFF
12 | TRBJ2-7 | many | TRBV3-1 | CASSHLGGEQYF
15 | TRBJ1-2 | - | TRBV6-1 | CASADRPRMAYDYTF
15 | TRBJ2-3 | many | TRBV14 | CASSQQSGRTDTQYF
15 | TRBJ2-5 | few | TRBV4-1 | CASSQGASGRGAQYF
14 | TRBJ1-1 | many | TRBV7-9 | CASSYGHLNTEAFF
15 | TRBJ2-7 | many | TRBV28 | CASGAVGRLSYEQYF
14 | TRBJ1-5 | many | TRBV20-1 | CSARETASNQPQHF
15 | TRBJ1-2 | many | TRBV27 | CASSPRQGLIYGYTF
14 | TRBJ2-1 | - | TRBV11-2 | CASSPRDREKLVFF
15 | TRBJ2-1 | - | TRBV19 | CASSIVTSGSNEQFF
14 | TRBJ1-1 | - | TRBV28 | CASRPDREFTEAFF
16 | TRBJ2-3 | many | TRBV7-8 | CASSLVTRQSTDTQYF